This T cell receptor beta chain comes out of a study of cytomegalovirus exposure and HLA in healthy donors. V was pared by 3 bases and J by 2 bases, with 2 bases of the junction left unmatched. The CDR3 length is 15 residues. Germline CDR1 SGHVS, CDR2 FNYEAQ. The primer mix had 60 Vbeta and 13 Jbeta primers. Sequencing used immunoSEQ multiplex PCR; TCRdb keeps in-frame clones, though not all of them. The table includes 200,000 to 250,000 clones, roughly 84% detected once. The clonotype originates from a boy under 10 years old in good health and CMV-seronegative. The sequencing sample was made of PBMCs. This rearrangement joins TRBV7-6 to TRBJ2-7, with 12 bases matching TRBD1. The CDR3 DNA is TGTGCCAGCAGCTTGGGGACAGGGGGCCCCTACGAGCAGTACTTC. Translating it yields CASSLGTGGPYEQYF.